A single sample gave rise to the 27 T cell receptor beta chains below, sequenced in a study of T cells after posttransplantation cyclophosphamide. The repertoire was sequenced with immunoSEQ multiplex PCR; TCRdb's copy has only in-frame clones and lacks some. Of about 43,000 clones in the sample, less than 95% were seen once. Busulfan-fludarabine conditioning, marrow transplant, and cyclophosphamide on days +3 and +4 were administered. The material sequenced was PBMCs, taken 55 to 70 days after allogeneic stem cell transplant with posttransplant cyclophosphamide. The receptors were gathered from a male patient aged 60 to 75 who received an allogeneic stem cell transplant from a related donor and was CMV-positive. Some T cells may be supplied by the graft donor.

The V and J genes are TRBV15 and TRBJ2-7, with 7 bases lining up with TRBD2. The junction had 9 bases not matched to a gene; V was cut back by 1 base and J by 6 bases. This CDR3 has 15 residues. The V gene's germline CDR1 is LNHNV and CDR2 YYDKDF (reference sequence). The CDR3 DNA reads TGTGCCACCAGCAGAGGTGGGGGGAGGGTCGGCGAGCAGTACGTC. Residues: CATSRGGGRVGEQYV.

The chain joins TRBV7-9 to TRBJ1-2, with D possibly being TRBD1 (6 bases). The V gene lost 5 bases and the J gene lost 3 bases, with 13 bases spanning the gap. CDR1 is SEHNR and CDR2 is FQNEAQ in the germline V gene (reference sequence). The CDR3 spans 14 residues. CDR3: CASSVGAVYYGYTF. The CDR3 DNA reads as TGTGCCAGCAGCGTGGGGGCAGTGTACTATGGCTACACCTTC.

The chain employs TRBV18 and TRBJ1-1; possible D gene TRBD1, 5 bases. Trimming left V 3 bases short and J 0 bases short, with 23 bases between. The CDR3 has 19 residues. Germline CDR1 reads KGHSH; CDR2 reads LQKENI. CDR3: CASSPLPHRQVGMNTEAFF. The CDR3, as DNA: TGTGCCAGCTCACCCCTACCCCACAGGCAGGTTGGGATGAACACTGAAGCTTTCTTT.

The chain recombines TRBV6-6 with TRBJ2-5, with TRBD2 identical over 12 bases. Germline loops: CDR1 MNHNY, CDR2 SVGAGI (reference sequence). The CDR3 totals 15 residues. V lost 4 bases to trimming and J lost 2 bases; unmatched junction nucleotides: 2. The CDR3 loop reads CASSSTSGGQETQYF. The CDR3 nucleotides are TGTGCCAGCAGTTCGACTAGCGGGGGTCAAGAGACCCAGTACTTC.

The CDR3 here is CASSASQGRGFGYTF. CDR3 DNA: TGTGCCAGCAGTGCCAGTCAGGGGCGAGGGTTTGGCTACACCTTC. The chain has TRBV2 and TRBJ1-2; possible D gene TRBD1, 6 bases. The length of the CDR3 is 15 residues. Looked up from germline, CDR1 is SNHLY and CDR2 is FYNNEI. V was trimmed by 4 bases and J by 7 bases, leaving 19 bases between them.

V gene TRBV18 combines with J gene TRBJ2-5; 7 bases line up with TRBD1. Per germline, CDR1 KGHSH and CDR2 LQKENI. Trimming took 3 bases from V and 2 from J; bases not matched to a gene: 0. This CDR3 is 13 amino acids long. The CDR3 spells CASSPGQQETQYF. In nucleotides, the CDR3 is TGTGCCAGCTCACCGGGACAGCAAGAGACCCAGTACTTC. The whole variable domain, filled in from reference TRBV18 and TRBJ2-5, reads NAGVMQNPRHLVRRRGQEARLRCSPMKGHSHVYWYRQLPEEGLKFMVYLQKENIIDESGMPKERFSAEFPKEGPSILRIQQVVRGDSAAYFCASSPGQQETQYFGPGTRLLVL.

The gene calls are TRBV4-2 and TRBJ1-3; TRBD1 is a possible D gene (5 bases). Trimming stripped 5 bases from V and 4 bases from J, with 15 bases between. CDR1 LGHNA and CDR2 YNFKEQ come from the germline V gene. This CDR3 has 15 amino acids. CDR3: CASSSVGGSGNTIYF. The CDR3, as DNA: TGTGCCAGCAGCTCCGTCGGGGGATCCGGAAACACCATATATTTT.

The chain links TRBV5-5 to TRBJ1-1; TRBD1 is a possible D gene (6 bases). The V gene's germline CDR1 is SGHKS and CDR2 YYEKEE (reference sequence). V was trimmed by 4 bases and J by 0 bases, leaving 10 bases between them. This CDR3 spans 14 amino acids. The DNA of the CDR3 is TGTGCCAGCAGCACCTGGACAGTGAACACTGAAGCTTTCTTT. Encoded protein: CASSTWTVNTEAFF.

This chain links TRBV29-1 with TRBJ1-2; D may be TRBD1 (6 bases). The CDR3 runs to 16 residues. The germline gives CDR1 SQVTM, CDR2 ANQGSEA. V was clipped by 6 bases and J by 2 bases, with 22 bases between them. The CDR3 DNA reads as TGCAGCGTGGAAACACCCCAGGGGAGGGGGAACTATGGCTACACCTTC. This codes for CSVETPQGRGNYGYTF.

This clone was recorded once. V is TRBV10-3 and J is TRBJ1-1; 7 nucleotides line up with TRBD1. V lost 3 bases and J lost 5; bases outside the gene matches: 9. This CDR3 is built from 15 residues. Germline V lookup: CDR1 ENHRY, CDR2 SYGVKD. CDR3 nucleotides: TGTGCCATCAGTGAAACAGGGGTTCAAGTAACTGAAGCTTTCTTT. Protein sequence: CAISETGVQVTEAFF.

The rearrangement joins TRBV28 to TRBJ1-6; perhaps TRBD1 as D (5 bases). Germline CDR1 is MDHEN and CDR2 is SYDVKM. Trimming removed 1 base at V and 12 bases at J, with 16 bases between. The CDR3 extends over 15 amino acids. The CDR3 spells CASSLFSRGVVPLHF. The CDR3 coding sequence is TGTGCCAGCAGTTTATTTAGCCGGGGGGTAGTACCCCTCCACTTT.

The chain couples TRBV28 to TRBJ1-1; possible D gene TRBD1, 5 bases. This CDR3 contains 15 residues. Trimming took off 5 bases at V and 1 base at J, with 14 bases between the two ends. Per the germline V gene, CDR1 is MDHEN and CDR2 is SYDVKM. CDR3: CASSPSTVQNTEAFF. In DNA form, the CDR3 reads TGTGCCAGCAGTCCGTCGACAGTCCAGAACACTGAAGCTTTCTTT.

DNA of the CDR3: TGTGCCAGCAGTCTAAGTCGACAGGGTAACGAGCAGTACGTC. Protein product: CASSLSRQGNEQYV. The V gene is TRBV6-5, the J gene TRBJ2-7, with 7 bases aligning to TRBD1. The CDR3 spans 14 residues. Unmatched junction bases numbered 9, after V lost 5 bases and J lost 5 bases. Germline CDR1 is MNHEY and CDR2 is SVGAGI.

The V and J genes are TRBV4-1 and TRBJ2-2; 8 nucleotides line up with TRBD2. Germline lookup yields CDR1 MGHRA and CDR2 YSYEKL. V shed 5 bases and J 2 bases; nucleotides not matched to a gene: 7. The CDR3 runs to 16 residues. CDR3 region: CASSSRAGGNTGELFF. The CDR3 DNA is TGCGCCAGCAGCTCTCGGGCGGGGGGCAACACCGGGGAGCTGTTTTTT.

This clone was recorded only once. This chain connects TRBV6-5 to TRBJ1-2, with D possibly TRBD1 on 6 matching bases. CDR1 MNHEY and CDR2 SVGAGI come from the germline V gene. Trimming removed 0 bases from V and 4 bases from J, with 6 bases in between. The CDR3 contains 13 residues. CDR3 in amino acids: CASSYSDSYGYTF. In DNA, the CDR3 is TGTGCCAGCAGTTACTCGGACAGCTATGGCTACACCTTC.

The chain uses TRBV13 and TRBJ1-2; 10 nucleotides match TRBD1. With V trimmed by 5 bases and J by 5 bases, 11 bases remained unmatched. The CDR3 sequence is 16 residues long. Germline CDR1 reads PRHDT; CDR2 reads FYEKMQ (reference sequence). In DNA, the CDR3 is TGTGCCAGCAGCCTCCGGGGACAGGGGAAATTTTATGGCTACACCTTC. It yields the protein CASSLRGQGKFYGYTF.

The chain recombines TRBV29-1 with TRBJ2-1, with D hard to call. V lost 6 bases and J 5 bases, leaving 11 bases between the germline ends. The length of the CDR3 is 12 residues. CDR1 SQVTM and CDR2 ANQGSEA come from the germline V gene. CDR3 DNA sequence: TGCAGCGTGGGCCCTTTGAACAATGAGCAGTTCTTC. As protein: CSVGPLNNEQFF.

V is TRBV2 and J is TRBJ1-5; the match to TRBD1 covers 9 bases. The CDR3 is made up of 16 amino acids. The V segment lost 3 bases and the J segment 4 bases; nucleotides outside the gene matches: 7. The germline CDR1 and CDR2 sequences are SNHLY and FYNNEI. The CDR3 region has the DNA TGTGCCAGCAGTGATCCCGGGACAGGGATTAATCAGCCCCAGCATTTT. Protein: CASSDPGTGINQPQHF.

The chain combines TRBV7-8 with TRBJ1-6; D unresolved. This CDR3 region has 14 residues. CDR1 and CDR2 from the germline V gene are SGHVS and FQNEAQ. Trimming took 1 base from V and 7 from J, leaving 8 bases between them. Here the CDR3 DNA reads TGTGCCAGCAGCTTAGGAGGGTACAATTCACCCCTCCACTTT. Its translation: CASSLGGYNSPLHF.

A word on this clone: The junction departs from the called germline gene at one end, perhaps through a read error. This chain links TRBV7-9 with TRBJ1-1, with 9 bases lining up with TRBD1. The CDR3 is 14 amino acids. Germline CDR1 SEHNR, CDR2 FQNEAQ (reference sequence). DNA of the CDR3: TGTGCCAGCAGCTTAGCGGGACAGGGTTTGTACGTCTCATTT. Encoded protein: CASSLAGQGLYVSF.

Written as DNA, the CDR3 is TGTGCCAGCAGTAGCGGGGCCCCTCTAGATACGCAGTATTTT. This gives the protein CASSSGAPLDTQYF. The chain carries TRBV6-5 and TRBJ2-3; TRBD2 matches at 7 bases. This CDR3 is built from 14 residues. CDR1 and CDR2 (germline): MNHEY, SVGAGI. The trim removed 5 bases at V and 5 bases at J, leaving 7 bases unmatched.

The chain uses TRBV2 and TRBJ1-2, with D hard to call. V lost 7 bases, J lost 8 bases, and 14 bases lay in between. Germline V gives CDR1 SNHLY, CDR2 FYNNEI. The length of the CDR3 is 12 residues. This CDR3 reads CASTWQVGGYTF. The CDR3 DNA follows: TGTGCCAGCACGTGGCAGGTCGGAGGCTACACCTTC.

The chain is built from TRBV18 and TRBJ1-2; D might be TRBD1 (5 bases). The CDR3 consists of 12 residues. The V end was cut by 6 bases, the J end by 7 bases, with 12 bases between. The germline CDR1 and CDR2 sequences are KGHSH and LQKENI. The CDR3 sequence is CASSQRDSGYTF. The CDR3 bases are TGTGCCAGCTCCCAAAGGGACTCTGGCTACACCTTC.

The J gene is TRBJ2-2, the V gene TRBV5-1; 12 bases match TRBD2. The germline CDR1 and CDR2 sequences are SGHRS and YFSETQ. V was pared by 4 bases and J by 6 bases, with 4 bases of the junction left unmatched. The CDR3 totals 15 residues. CDR3 protein: CASSRGLAGSGELFF. As DNA, the CDR3 is TGCGCCAGCAGCCGCGGACTAGCGGGGTCCGGGGAGCTGTTTTTT.

The rearrangement joins TRBV11-2 to TRBJ2-7; TRBD2 might be the D (5 bases). Germline assignment: CDR1 SGHAT and CDR2 FQNNGV. This CDR3 region has 14 residues. The V and J ends lost 3 bases and 7 bases respectively, with 16 bases between them. CDR3 in DNA: TGTGCCAGCAGCTTTTACGACCTTCCGGGGGAGCAGTACGTC. This translates into CASSFYDLPGEQYV.

The chain uses TRBV6-5 and TRBJ1-2; possibly TRBD1 for D (5 bases). Germline loops: CDR1 MNHEY, CDR2 SVGAGI. This CDR3 has 11 residues. Trimming shortened V by 10 bases and J by 7 bases, and 13 bases separated the two germline ends. The CDR3 loop is CATGTFGGYTF. The CDR3 region has the DNA TGTGCCACTGGGACTTTCGGTGGCTACACCTTC.

This sequence joins TRBV6-5 and TRBJ1-5; the match to TRBD1 covers 8 bases. V shed 4 bases and J 1 base; nucleotides not matched to a gene: 3. In germline, CDR1 is MNHEY, CDR2 SVGAGI. The length of the CDR3 is 15 residues. Here the CDR3 DNA reads TGTGCCAGCAGTTTGGACAGGGCCAGCAATCAGCCCCAGCATTTT. Translation: CASSLDRASNQPQHF.